Listed below are T cell receptor beta chains from one sample, sequenced in a study of blood T cell repertoires in COVID-19. The protocol was immunoSEQ multiplex PCR, while the TCRdb copy is restricted to in-frame clones and leaves out a portion. The sample includes about 190,000 clones, just under 80% of them seen just once. Sequences were obtained from peripheral blood. The receptors here all came from an elderly woman with active or convalescent COVID-19. Both conserved end residues are part of each CDR3. The D gene is left open where the match is weak. Not all rows give a size; the values are once, few, many and, for expanded clones, a class.

15	TRBV6-6	TRBD1	.	TRBJ1-2	TGTGCCAGCACCCACCGGGCCGAGACAGGGGTAGGCTACACCTTC	CASTHRAETGVGYTF
15	TRBV7-9	TRBD1	.	TRBJ1-1	TGTGCCAGCAGCTTAGAGGGGGCGCGAAACACTGAAGCTTTCTTT	CASSLEGARNTEAFF
13	TRBV12-3/TRBV12-4	.	.	TRBJ1-2	TGTGCCAGCAGTTTGAGCGGGAACTATGGCTACACCTTC	CASSLSGNYGYTF
15	TRBV5-1	.	few	TRBJ1-1	TGCGCCAGCAGCTTCCTAGACAGCGTCAACACTGAAGCTTTCTTT	CASSFLDSVNTEAFF
14	TRBV11-2	TRBD1	.	TRBJ1-3	TGTGCCAGCAGCCCCGACAGGGGTGGAAACACCATATATTTT	CASSPDRGGNTIYF
16	TRBV15	.	few	TRBJ1-1	TGTGCCACCAGCAGAGGGCAGGGACAACGGAACACTGAAGCTTTCTTT	CATSRGQGQRNTEAFF
14	TRBV27	TRBD1	few	TRBJ1-2	TGTGCCAGCAGTCCGGGACAGGGGAGGAGCGGCTACACCTTC	CASSPGQGRSGYTF
13	TRBV7-2	.	few	TRBJ1-2	TGTGCCAGCAGCTTAGCCCACAGGGCAGGCTACACCTTC	CASSLAHRAGYTF
14	TRBV2	TRBD1	.	TRBJ1-5	TGTGCCAGCTTGGGACAGACTAGCAATCAGCCCCAGCATTTT	CASLGQTSNQPQHF
12	TRBV2	TRBD2	.	TRBJ2-1	TGTGCCAGCAGTCCGGGACTAGTGGTTTTGTTCTTC	CASSPGLVVLFF
12	TRBV10-3	.	.	TRBJ2-2	TGTGCCATCAGGGGCGATGACGGGGAGCTGTTTTTT	CAIRGDDGELFF
15	TRBV4-2	TRBD1	.	TRBJ2-7	TGTGCCAGCAGCCAAGATGGTCAGGGGGCCTACGAGCAGTACTTC	CASSQDGQGAYEQYF
15	TRBV11-2	.	.	TRBJ2-1	TGTGCCAGCAGCTTAACGGGGGACCCCTACAATGAGCAGTTCTTC	CASSLTGDPYNEQFF
16	TRBV6-1	TRBD1	.	TRBJ1-5	TGTGCCAGCAGTGGGGGGGGACAGGGGAGGAATCAGCCCCAGCATTTT	CASSGGGQGRNQPQHF
15	TRBV28	TRBD1	.	TRBJ2-5	TGTGCCAGCAGTTCAATTCAGGGGGCAGGGGAGACCCAGTACTTC	CASSSIQGAGETQYF
17	TRBV14	TRBD1	.	TRBJ2-7	TGTGCCAGCAGCCATGACTACCATGGACAGGGTCTCTACGAGCAGTACTTC	CASSHDYHGQGLYEQYF
14	TRBV11-2	.	.	TRBJ1-2	TGTGCCAGCAGCAAGGAGATTATTAACTATGGCTACACCTTC	CASSKEIINYGYTF
14	TRBV6-5	TRBD1	.	TRBJ1-2	TGTGCCAGCTCGAGACAGGGGGCGGGGTATGGCTACACCTTC	CASSRQGAGYGYTF
13	TRBV28	.	.	TRBJ1-2	TGTGCCAGCAGTTTTGGGGGGGGAGTTGGCTACACCTTC	CASSFGGGVGYTF
14	TRBV28	.	.	TRBJ2-6	TGTGCCAGCAGTACGGGCTCTGGGGCCAACGTCCTGACTTTC	CASSTGSGANVLTF
13	TRBV29-1	.	.	TRBJ2-1	TGCAGCGTTGAATCGGGGGTTACAGCTGAGCAGTTCTTC	CSVESGVTAEQFF
15	TRBV19	.	.	TRBJ1-4	TGTGCCAGTAGTACACAGGGCTCAACTAATGAAAAACTGTTTTTT	CASSTQGSTNEKLFF
15	TRBV7-9	.	.	TRBJ2-7	TGTGCCAGCAGCCCACAGCACCAACCTACGGGGGAGCAGTACTTC	CASSPQHQPTGEQYF
19	TRBV19	TRBD1	.	TRBJ1-5	TGTGCCAGTAGTCCGGGGCCCGGACAGGGGGCATTAAGCAATCAGCCCCAGCATTTT	CASSPGPGQGALSNQPQHF
13	TRBV12-3/TRBV12-4	TRBD2	.	TRBJ2-3	TGTGCCAGCAGTGGACTAGCGCAAGATACGCAGTATTTT	CASSGLAQDTQYF
13	TRBV19	.	.	TRBJ1-5	TGTGCCAGTGATACAAATGGCAATCAGCCCCAGCATTTT	CASDTNGNQPQHF
15	TRBV24-1	TRBD1	.	TRBJ1-2	TGTGCCACCAGTGATTGGGACAGGGAGCCCTATGGCTACACCTTC	CATSDWDREPYGYTF
15	TRBV4-2	.	.	TRBJ1-4	TGTGCCAGCAGCCAAGATGCAGGCTATAATGAAAAACTGTTTTTT	CASSQDAGYNEKLFF
13	TRBV2	.	.	TRBJ1-4	TGTGCCAGCTTGGACTCGGGTAATGAAAAACTGTTTTTT	CASLDSGNEKLFF
15	TRBV4-1	.	.	TRBJ1-4	TGCGCCAGCAGCCAACAGGGCCTAACTCCCGAAAAACTGTTTTTT	CASSQQGLTPEKLFF
11	TRBV20-1	TRBD1	few	TRBJ2-7	TGCAGTGCTAGAGATGGACAGGGTTGGTACTTC	CSARDGQGWYF
19	TRBV5-5	TRBD2	.	TRBJ2-3	TGTGCCAGCAGCACCGGGACTAGCGGGGGTGGTCCTCTTAGAGATACGCAGTATTTT	CASSTGTSGGGPLRDTQYF
15	TRBV5-1	.	once	TRBJ1-4	TGCGCCAGCAGCTTGGCTCCGGGGATGGGGGAAAAACTGTTTTTT	CASSLAPGMGEKLFF
13	TRBV12-3/TRBV12-4	.	.	TRBJ1-1	TGTGCCAGCAGTTTGCCCGGGAACTCTGAAGCTTTCTTT	CASSLPGNSEAFF
16	TRBV5-4	TRBD2	.	TRBJ2-3	TGTGCCAGCAGCCCTAGCGGGGGGGCCCCCACAGATACGCAGTATTTT	CASSPSGGAPTDTQYF
15	TRBV6-5	.	.	TRBJ1-2	TGTGCCAGCACCCCTCTGGGGGGGGGCGGCTATGGCTACACCTTC	CASTPLGGGGYGYTF
15	TRBV9	TRBD2	few	TRBJ2-1	TGTGCCAGCAGCGTAGGCGGGACTAGTAGCAATGAGCAGTTCTTC	CASSVGGTSSNEQFF
14	TRBV6-6	TRBD2	once	TRBJ2-3	TGTGCCAGCAGGCGGGGGGGTAGCACAGATACGCAGTATTTT	CASRRGGSTDTQYF
18	TRBV7-9	TRBD1	.	TRBJ2-7	TGTGCCAGCAGCCCAGAGGGGCCAGGGGGCGTAGGTTCCTACGAGCAGTACTTC	CASSPEGPGGVGSYEQYF
14	TRBV24-1	.	.	TRBJ1-5	TGTGCCACCAGTGAGGTCGACTACAATCAGCCCCAGCATTTT	CATSEVDYNQPQHF
17	TRBV1	.	few	TRBJ2-7	TGCACCAGCAGCCTTTTACGTGGGCTAGCGTTCTCCTACGAGCAGTACTTC	CTSSLLRGLAFSYEQYF
13	TRBV28	.	.	TRBJ2-7	TGTGCCAGCAGTTTAACTGAGACCTACGAGCAGTACTTC	CASSLTETYEQYF
15	TRBV6-5	TRBD1	.	TRBJ2-7	TGTGCCAGCAGTTCAGCCGGGACAGCCCCCTACGAGCAGTACTTC	CASSSAGTAPYEQYF
13	TRBV7-2	.	.	TRBJ1-2	TGTGCCAGCAGCTTGGCGGTGAGGAGTGGCTACACCTTC	CASSLAVRSGYTF
16	TRBV4-1	TRBD1	.	TRBJ1-1	TGCGCCAGCAGCCGCGGGACAGGGGGCGCAATGGTTGAAGCTTTCTTT	CASSRGTGGAMVEAFF
15	TRBV28	TRBD1	.	TRBJ1-2	TGTGCCAGCAGGGGACAGGGGGCCCGGGTAGATGGCTACACCTTC	CASRGQGARVDGYTF
16	TRBV5-4	TRBD2	.	TRBJ2-1	TGTGCCAGCAGCCCGGCGGGACTAGCCCCAGGGGAGGAGCAGTTCTTC	CASSPAGLAPGEEQFF
13	TRBV2	.	.	TRBJ1-1	TGTGCCAGCAGCGTACAGACGAACACTGAAGCTTTCTTT	CASSVQTNTEAFF
15	TRBV5-1	.	.	TRBJ2-5	TGCGCCAGCAGCAAGCCTGAACTAGTGGGGGAGACCCAGTACTTC	CASSKPELVGETQYF
17	TRBV19	TRBD1	few	TRBJ1-1	TGTGCCAGTAGTCAACCAAGGACAGGGAAGGGGAACACTGAAGCTTTCTTT	CASSQPRTGKGNTEAFF
12	TRBV12-3/TRBV12-4	.	.	TRBJ1-6	TGTGCCAGCACAGTTAATAATTCACCCCTCCACTTT	CASTVNNSPLHF